These T cell receptor beta chains were read from a single sample in a study of CXCR3-negative and CXCR3-positive naive CD8 T cells. No DNA is given; TCRdb re-called the 5' RACE reads and lists each CDR3 protein once. This sample's clone table lists 50,000 to 65,000 distinct CDR3 sequences. The specimen sequenced was naive CXCR3- CD8+ T cells from blood. Receptor source: a human donor in good health. Some clones in this sample may be carry-over from other donors' samples. Both conserved end residues are part of each CDR3.

v_gene: TRBV27
j_gene: TRBJ2-4
CDR3aa: CASGDLLAKNIQYF

v_gene: TRBV9
j_gene: TRBJ2-3
CDR3aa: CASSGVPTNTDTQYF

v_gene: TRBV29-1
j_gene: TRBJ2-1
CDR3aa: CSVANPGGLHGEQFF

v_gene: TRBV28
j_gene: TRBJ1-5
CDR3aa: CASSEGLNQPQHF

v_gene: TRBV13
j_gene: TRBJ2-1
CDR3aa: CASSPGRRHPSSYNEQFF

v_gene: TRBV7-9
j_gene: TRBJ2-7
CDR3aa: CASSFGEYEQYF

v_gene: TRBV7-2
j_gene: TRBJ2-7
CDR3aa: CASSLVLAGSYEQYF

v_gene: TRBV28
j_gene: TRBJ1-1
CDR3aa: CASSLGRRNTEAFF

v_gene: TRBV5-1
j_gene: TRBJ2-2
CDR3aa: CASSLTWAGELFF

v_gene: TRBV27
j_gene: TRBJ1-2
CDR3aa: CASSSTGFNYGYTF

v_gene: TRBV28
j_gene: TRBJ2-1
CDR3aa: CASSLEAGASYNEQFF

v_gene: TRBV29-1
j_gene: TRBJ2-1
CDR3aa: CSAGTSSYNEQFF

v_gene: TRBV27
j_gene: TRBJ2-7
CDR3aa: CASSFGTGGAEQYF

v_gene: TRBV2
j_gene: TRBJ2-3
CDR3aa: CASSPGSGETASTDTQYF

v_gene: TRBV28
j_gene: TRBJ1-4
CDR3aa: CASSSPQRGGWREKLFF

v_gene: TRBV6-1
j_gene: TRBJ2-1
CDR3aa: CASSEVVGASNEQFF

v_gene: TRBV6-2/TRBV6-3
j_gene: TRBJ2-7
CDR3aa: CASSYTYEQYF

v_gene: TRBV5-1
j_gene: TRBJ2-3
CDR3aa: CASSFRRDTDTQYF

v_gene: TRBV28
j_gene: TRBJ1-2
CDR3aa: CASSLGVGGTYGYTF

v_gene: TRBV29-1
j_gene: TRBJ2-7
CDR3aa: CSVFTDKAYEQYF

v_gene: TRBV13
j_gene: TRBJ1-2
CDR3aa: CASSPVAVARGYTF

v_gene: TRBV9
j_gene: TRBJ2-2
CDR3aa: CASGVAVGRNTGELFF

v_gene: TRBV7-9
j_gene: TRBJ1-1
CDR3aa: CASSLQTGIEEEAFF

v_gene: TRBV20-1
j_gene: TRBJ2-1
CDR3aa: CSARAGTGGYNEQFF

v_gene: TRBV15
j_gene: TRBJ1-1
CDR3aa: CATGQGTRTEAFF

v_gene: TRBV7-2
j_gene: TRBJ2-6
CDR3aa: CASSPSGANVLTF

v_gene: TRBV10-3
j_gene: TRBJ1-3
CDR3aa: CAISEENRRGNTIYF

v_gene: TRBV7-9
j_gene: TRBJ2-5
CDR3aa: CASSSQDSREETQYF

v_gene: TRBV12-3/TRBV12-4
j_gene: TRBJ2-7
CDR3aa: CASSFGGFEQYF

v_gene: TRBV6-5
j_gene: TRBJ1-1
CDR3aa: CASSPGHSTEAFF

v_gene: TRBV5-1
j_gene: TRBJ2-7
CDR3aa: CASSLEDFTDSYEQYF

v_gene: TRBV6-6
j_gene: TRBJ2-5
CDR3aa: CASSPEVGSYQETQYF

v_gene: TRBV29-1
j_gene: TRBJ2-3
CDR3aa: CSLYLGEGTDTQYF

v_gene: TRBV7-6
j_gene: TRBJ2-1
CDR3aa: CASSPGAGNEQFF

v_gene: TRBV4-2
j_gene: TRBJ2-7
CDR3aa: CASTPDGRAYYEQYF

v_gene: TRBV12-3/TRBV12-4
j_gene: TRBJ1-2
CDR3aa: CASSSDSHYGYTF

v_gene: TRBV29-1
j_gene: TRBJ1-1
CDR3aa: CSVDKNTEAFF

v_gene: TRBV13
j_gene: TRBJ2-5
CDR3aa: CASSSSDQETQYF

v_gene: TRBV28
j_gene: TRBJ2-5
CDR3aa: CASTPEGAETQYF

v_gene: TRBV4-3
j_gene: TRBJ2-7
CDR3aa: CASSQDVGLGLYEQYF

v_gene: TRBV7-2
j_gene: TRBJ1-2
CDR3aa: CASSLEDGPEQNYGYTF

v_gene: TRBV29-1
j_gene: TRBJ2-5
CDR3aa: CSAQIRGFEETQYF

v_gene: TRBV7-9
j_gene: TRBJ2-1
CDR3aa: CASSLLRESLNEQFF

v_gene: TRBV10-2
j_gene: TRBJ2-1
CDR3aa: CASSEPGTSGNNEQFF

v_gene: TRBV19
j_gene: TRBJ1-1
CDR3aa: CASIGNTEAFF

v_gene: TRBV15
j_gene: TRBJ2-7
CDR3aa: CATSRDIDGTFPYEQYF

v_gene: TRBV29-1
j_gene: TRBJ1-2
CDR3aa: CSVSGTGKSYGYTF

v_gene: TRBV12-3/TRBV12-4
j_gene: TRBJ2-2
CDR3aa: CASTIIQGELFF

v_gene: TRBV7-2
j_gene: TRBJ2-1
CDR3aa: CASSLIARRDNEQFF